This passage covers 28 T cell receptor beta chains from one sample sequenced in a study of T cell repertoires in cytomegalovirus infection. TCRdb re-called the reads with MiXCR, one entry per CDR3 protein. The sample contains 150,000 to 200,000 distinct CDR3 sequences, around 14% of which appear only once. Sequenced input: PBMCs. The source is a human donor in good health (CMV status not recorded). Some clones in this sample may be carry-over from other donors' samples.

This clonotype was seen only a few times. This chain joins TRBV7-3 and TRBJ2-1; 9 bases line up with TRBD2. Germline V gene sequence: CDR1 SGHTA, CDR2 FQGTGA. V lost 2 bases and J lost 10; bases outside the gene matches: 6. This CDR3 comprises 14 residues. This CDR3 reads CASSLFSGGREQFF. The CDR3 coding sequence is TGTGCCAGCAGCTTATTTAGCGGGGGTCGCGAGCAGTTCTTC.

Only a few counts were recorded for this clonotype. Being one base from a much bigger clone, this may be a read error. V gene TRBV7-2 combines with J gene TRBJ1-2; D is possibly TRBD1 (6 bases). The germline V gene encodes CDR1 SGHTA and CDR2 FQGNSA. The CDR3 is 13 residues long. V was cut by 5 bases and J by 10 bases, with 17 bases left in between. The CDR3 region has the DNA TGTGCCAGCAGCCCTAAAGCAGGGGTTGACTACACCTTC. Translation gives CASSPKAGVDYTF.

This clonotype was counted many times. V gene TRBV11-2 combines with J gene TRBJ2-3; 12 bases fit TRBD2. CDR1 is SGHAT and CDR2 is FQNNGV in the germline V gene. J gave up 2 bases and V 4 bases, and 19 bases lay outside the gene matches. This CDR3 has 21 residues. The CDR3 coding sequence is TGTGCCAGCAGCTCCGTTACGAGACTAGCGGGAGAGAGGTGGGACACAGATACGCAGTATTTT. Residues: CASSSVTRLAGERWDTDTQYF.

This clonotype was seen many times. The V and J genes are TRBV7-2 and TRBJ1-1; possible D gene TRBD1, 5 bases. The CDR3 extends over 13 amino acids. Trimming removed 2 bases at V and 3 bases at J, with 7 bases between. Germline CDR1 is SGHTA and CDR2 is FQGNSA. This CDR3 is CASSLQGYTEAFF. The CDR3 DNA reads TGTGCCAGCAGCTTACAGGGATACACTGAAGCTTTCTTT.

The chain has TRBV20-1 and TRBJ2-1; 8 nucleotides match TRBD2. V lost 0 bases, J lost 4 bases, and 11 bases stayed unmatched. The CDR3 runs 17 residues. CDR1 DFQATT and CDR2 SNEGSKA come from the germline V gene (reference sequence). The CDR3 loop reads CSARDRSGGHRYNEQFF. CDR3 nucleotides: TGCAGTGCTAGAGATAGGAGCGGGGGCCACCGATACAATGAGCAGTTCTTC.

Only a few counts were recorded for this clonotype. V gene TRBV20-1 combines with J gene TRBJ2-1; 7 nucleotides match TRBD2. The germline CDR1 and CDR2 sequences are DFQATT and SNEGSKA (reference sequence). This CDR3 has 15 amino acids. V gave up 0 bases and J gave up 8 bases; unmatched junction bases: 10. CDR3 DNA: TGCAGTGCTAGAGATCTGTGGAGCGGGGCTTATGAGCAGTTCTTC. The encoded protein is CSARDLWSGAYEQFF.

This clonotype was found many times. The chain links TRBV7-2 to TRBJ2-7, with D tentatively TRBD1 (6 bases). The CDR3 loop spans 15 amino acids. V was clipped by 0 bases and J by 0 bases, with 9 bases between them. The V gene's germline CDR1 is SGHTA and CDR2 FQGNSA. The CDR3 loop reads CASSLAGDTSYEQYF. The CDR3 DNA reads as TGTGCCAGCAGCTTAGCGGGGGACACCTCCTACGAGCAGTACTTC. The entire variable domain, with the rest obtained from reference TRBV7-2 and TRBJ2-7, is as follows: GAGVSQSPSNKVTEKGKDVELRCDPISGHTALYWYRQSLGQGLEFLIYFQGNSAPDKSGLPSDRFSAERTGGSVSTLTIQRTQQEDSAVYLCASSLAGDTSYEQYFGPGTRLTVT.

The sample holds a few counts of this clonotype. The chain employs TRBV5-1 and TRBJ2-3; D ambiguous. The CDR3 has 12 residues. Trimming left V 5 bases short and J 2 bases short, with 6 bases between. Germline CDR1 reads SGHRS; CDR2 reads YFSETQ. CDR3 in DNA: TGCGCCAGCAGAGGCAACACAGATACGCAGTATTTT. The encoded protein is CASRGNTDTQYF.

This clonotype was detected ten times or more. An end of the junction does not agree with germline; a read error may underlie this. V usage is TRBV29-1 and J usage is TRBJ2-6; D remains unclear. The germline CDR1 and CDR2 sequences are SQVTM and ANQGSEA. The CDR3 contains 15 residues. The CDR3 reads CSVLGQSPGDNVLTF. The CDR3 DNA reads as TGCAGCGTTCTGGGCCAATCCCCTGGGGACAACGTCCTGACTTTC.

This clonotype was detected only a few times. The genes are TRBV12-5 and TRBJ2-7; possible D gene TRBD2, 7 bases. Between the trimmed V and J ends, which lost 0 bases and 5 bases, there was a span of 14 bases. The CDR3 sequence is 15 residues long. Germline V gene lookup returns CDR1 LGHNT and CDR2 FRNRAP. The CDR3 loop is CASGLVGGGADEQYF. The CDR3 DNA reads TGTGCTAGTGGTTTGGTAGGGGGGGGGGCCGACGAGCAGTACTTC.

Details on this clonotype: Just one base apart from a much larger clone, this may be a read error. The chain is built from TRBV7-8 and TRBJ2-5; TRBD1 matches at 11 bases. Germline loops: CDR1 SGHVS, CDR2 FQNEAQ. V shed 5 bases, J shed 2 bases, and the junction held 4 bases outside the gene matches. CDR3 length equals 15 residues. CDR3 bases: TGTGCCAGCAGCGTAGGGACAGGGGGACAAGAGACCCAGTACTTC. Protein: CASSVGTGGQETQYF.

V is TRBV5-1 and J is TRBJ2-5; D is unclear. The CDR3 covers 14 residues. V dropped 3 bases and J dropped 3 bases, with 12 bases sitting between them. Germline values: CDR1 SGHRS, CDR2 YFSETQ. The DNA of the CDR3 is TGCGCCAGCAGCTCAGTTATTGGCGAAGAGACCCAGTACTTC. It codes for CASSSVIGEETQYF. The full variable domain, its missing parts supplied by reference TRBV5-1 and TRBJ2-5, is KAGVTQTPRYLIKTRGQQVTLSCSPISGHRSVSWYQQTPGQGLQFLFEYFSETQRNKGNFPGRFSGRQFSNSRSEMNVSTLELGDSALYLCASSSVIGEETQYFGPGTRLLVL.

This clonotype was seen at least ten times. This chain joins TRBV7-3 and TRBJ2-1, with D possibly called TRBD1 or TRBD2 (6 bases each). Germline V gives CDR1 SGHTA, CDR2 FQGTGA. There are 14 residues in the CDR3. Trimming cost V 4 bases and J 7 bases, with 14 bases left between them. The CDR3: CASSSGGGENEQFF. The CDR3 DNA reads TGTGCCAGCAGCTCCGGGGGCGGGGAGAATGAGCAGTTCTTC.

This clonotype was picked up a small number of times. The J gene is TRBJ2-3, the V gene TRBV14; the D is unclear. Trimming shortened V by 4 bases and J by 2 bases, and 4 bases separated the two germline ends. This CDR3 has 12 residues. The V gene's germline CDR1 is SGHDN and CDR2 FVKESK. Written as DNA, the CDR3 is TGTGCCAGCAGCCGGGACACAGATACGCAGTATTTT. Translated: CASSRDTDTQYF.

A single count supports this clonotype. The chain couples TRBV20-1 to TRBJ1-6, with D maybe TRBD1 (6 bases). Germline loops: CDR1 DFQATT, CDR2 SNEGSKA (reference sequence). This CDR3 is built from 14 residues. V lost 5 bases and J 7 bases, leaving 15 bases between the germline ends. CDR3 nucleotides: TGCAGTGCTTACCTCGGGGGCCCAAATTCACCCCTCCACTTT. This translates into CSAYLGGPNSPLHF.

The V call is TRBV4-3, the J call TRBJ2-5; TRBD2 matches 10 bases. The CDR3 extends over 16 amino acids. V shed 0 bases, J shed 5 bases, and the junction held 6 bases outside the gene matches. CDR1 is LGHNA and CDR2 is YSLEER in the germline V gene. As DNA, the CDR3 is TGCGCCAGCAGCCAAGATGGAAGCGGGAGGGCCGAGACCCAGTACTTC. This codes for CASSQDGSGRAETQYF.

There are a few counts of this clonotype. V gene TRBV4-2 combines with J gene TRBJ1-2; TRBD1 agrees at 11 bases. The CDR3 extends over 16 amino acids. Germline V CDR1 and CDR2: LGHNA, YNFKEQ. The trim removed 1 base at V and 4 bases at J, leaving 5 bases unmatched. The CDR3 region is CASSQVGQGAPYGYTF. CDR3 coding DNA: TGTGCCAGCAGCCAAGTCGGACAGGGGGCACCCTATGGCTACACCTTC.

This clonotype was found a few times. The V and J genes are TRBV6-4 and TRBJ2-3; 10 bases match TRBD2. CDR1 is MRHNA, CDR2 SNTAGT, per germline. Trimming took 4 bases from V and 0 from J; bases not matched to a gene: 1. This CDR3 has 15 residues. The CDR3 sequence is CASSVTSGSTDTQYF. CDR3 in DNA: TGTGCCAGCAGTGTGACTAGCGGGAGCACAGATACGCAGTATTTT.

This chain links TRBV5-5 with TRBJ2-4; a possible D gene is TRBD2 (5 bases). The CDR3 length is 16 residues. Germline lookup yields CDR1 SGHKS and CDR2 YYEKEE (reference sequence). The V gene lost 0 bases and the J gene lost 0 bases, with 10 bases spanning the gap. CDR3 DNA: TGTGCCAGCAGCTTGGGGGGAGATCTAGCCAAAAACATTCAGTACTTC. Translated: CASSLGGDLAKNIQYF. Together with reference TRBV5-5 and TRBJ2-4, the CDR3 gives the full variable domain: DAGVTQSPTHLIKTRGQQVTLRCSPISGHKSVSWYQQVLGQGPQFIFQYYEKEERGRGNFPDRFSARQFPNYSSELNVNALLLGDSALYLCASSLGGDLAKNIQYFGAGTRLSVL.

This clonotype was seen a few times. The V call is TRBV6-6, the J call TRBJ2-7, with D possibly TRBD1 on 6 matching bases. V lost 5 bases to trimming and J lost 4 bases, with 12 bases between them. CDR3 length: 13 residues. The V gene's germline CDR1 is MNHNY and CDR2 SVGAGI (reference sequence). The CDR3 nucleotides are TGTGCCAGCAGTATATCACAGGGATACGAGCAGTACTTC. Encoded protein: CASSISQGYEQYF.

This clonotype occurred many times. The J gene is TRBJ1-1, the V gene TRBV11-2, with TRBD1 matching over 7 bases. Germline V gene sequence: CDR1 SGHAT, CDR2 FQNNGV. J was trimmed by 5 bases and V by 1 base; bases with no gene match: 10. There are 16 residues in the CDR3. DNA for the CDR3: TGTGCCAGCAGCTTAGGTGACAGGGTAGTAAAGACTGAAGCTTTCTTT. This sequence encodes CASSLGDRVVKTEAFF.

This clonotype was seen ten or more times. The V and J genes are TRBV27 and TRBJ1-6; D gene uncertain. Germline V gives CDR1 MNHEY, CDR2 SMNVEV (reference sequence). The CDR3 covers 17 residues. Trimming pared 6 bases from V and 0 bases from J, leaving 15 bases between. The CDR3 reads CASSPKGPSSYNSPLHF. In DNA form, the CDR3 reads TGTGCCAGCAGCCCCAAAGGACCGAGCTCCTATAATTCACCCCTCCACTTT.

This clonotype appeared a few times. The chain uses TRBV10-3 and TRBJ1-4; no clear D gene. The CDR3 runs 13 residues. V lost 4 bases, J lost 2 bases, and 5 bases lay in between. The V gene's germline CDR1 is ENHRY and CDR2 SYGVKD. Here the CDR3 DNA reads TGTGCCATCAGTGGATCGACTAATGAAAAACTGTTTTTT. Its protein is CAISGSTNEKLFF.

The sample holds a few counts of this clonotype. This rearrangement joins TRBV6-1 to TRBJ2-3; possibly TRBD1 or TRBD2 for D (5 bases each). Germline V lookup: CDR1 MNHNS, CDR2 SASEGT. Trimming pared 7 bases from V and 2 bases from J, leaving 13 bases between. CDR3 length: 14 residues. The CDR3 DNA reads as TGTGCCAGCAACGTCGGGGCCCCCACAGATACGCAGTATTTT. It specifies CASNVGAPTDTQYF.

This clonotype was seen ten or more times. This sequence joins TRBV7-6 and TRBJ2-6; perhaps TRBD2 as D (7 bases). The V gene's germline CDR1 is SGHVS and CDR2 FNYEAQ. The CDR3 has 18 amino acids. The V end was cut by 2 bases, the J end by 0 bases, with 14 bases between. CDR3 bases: TGTGCCAGCAGCTTAAGAGGGGGGGGACGCTCTGGGGCCAACGTCCTGACTTTC. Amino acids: CASSLRGGGRSGANVLTF.

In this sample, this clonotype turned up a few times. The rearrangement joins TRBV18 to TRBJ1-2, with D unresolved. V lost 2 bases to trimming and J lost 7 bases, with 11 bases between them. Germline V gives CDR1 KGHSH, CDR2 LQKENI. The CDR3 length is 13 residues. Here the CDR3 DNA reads TGTGCCAGCTCACCATCCTTAGAGCCTGGCTACACCTTC. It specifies CASSPSLEPGYTF.

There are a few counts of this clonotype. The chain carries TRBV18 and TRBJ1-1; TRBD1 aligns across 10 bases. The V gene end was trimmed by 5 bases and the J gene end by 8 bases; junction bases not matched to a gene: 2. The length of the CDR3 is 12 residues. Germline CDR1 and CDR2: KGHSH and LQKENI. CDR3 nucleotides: TGTGCCAGCTCATGGGGACAGGGGGAAGCTTTCTTT. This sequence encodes CASSWGQGEAFF.

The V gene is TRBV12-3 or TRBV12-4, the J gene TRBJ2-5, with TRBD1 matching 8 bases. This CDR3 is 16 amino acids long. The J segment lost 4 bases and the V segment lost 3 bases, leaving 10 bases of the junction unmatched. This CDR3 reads CASSFARGRMLETQYF. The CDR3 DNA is TGTGCCAGCAGTTTTGCCAGGGGGCGAATGTTAGAGACCCAGTACTTC.